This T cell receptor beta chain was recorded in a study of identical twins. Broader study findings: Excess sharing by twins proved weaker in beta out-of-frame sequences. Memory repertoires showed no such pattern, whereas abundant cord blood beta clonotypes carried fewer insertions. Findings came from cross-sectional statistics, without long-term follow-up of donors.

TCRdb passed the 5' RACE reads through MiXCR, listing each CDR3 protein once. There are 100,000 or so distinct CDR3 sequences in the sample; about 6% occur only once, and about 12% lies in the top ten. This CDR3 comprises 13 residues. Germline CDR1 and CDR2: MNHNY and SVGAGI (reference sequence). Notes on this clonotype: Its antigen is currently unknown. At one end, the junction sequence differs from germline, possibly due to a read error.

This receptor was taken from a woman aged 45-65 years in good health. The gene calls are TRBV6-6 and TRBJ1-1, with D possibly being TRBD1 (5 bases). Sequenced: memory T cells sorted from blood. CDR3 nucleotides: TGTGCCAGCAGTTATTCCGGGGCTACGGGCTTGATCTTT. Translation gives CASSYSGATGLIF.